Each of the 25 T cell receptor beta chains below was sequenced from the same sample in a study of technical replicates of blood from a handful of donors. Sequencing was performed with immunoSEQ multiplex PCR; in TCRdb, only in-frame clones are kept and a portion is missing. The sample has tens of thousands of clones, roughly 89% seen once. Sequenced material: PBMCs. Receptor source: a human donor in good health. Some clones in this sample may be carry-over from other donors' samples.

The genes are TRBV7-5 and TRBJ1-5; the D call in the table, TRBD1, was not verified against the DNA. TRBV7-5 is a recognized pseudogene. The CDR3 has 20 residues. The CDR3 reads CVRNTFRGEPGKPSNQPQHF. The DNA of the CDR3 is TGTGTCAGAAACACCTTCAGGGGGGAGCCCGGTAAACCTAGCAATCAGCCCCAGCATTTT.

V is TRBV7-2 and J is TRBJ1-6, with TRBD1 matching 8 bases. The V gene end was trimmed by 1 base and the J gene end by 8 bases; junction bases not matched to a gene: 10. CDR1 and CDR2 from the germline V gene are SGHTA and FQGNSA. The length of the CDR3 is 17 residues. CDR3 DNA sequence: TGTGCCAGCAGCTTAGGAGGTTTGGCGACAGGGGATTCACCCCTCCACTTT. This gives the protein CASSLGGLATGDSPLHF. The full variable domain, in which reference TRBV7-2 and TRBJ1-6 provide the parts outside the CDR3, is GAGVSQSPSNKVTEKGKDVELRCDPISGHTALYWYRQSLGQGLEFLIYFQGNSAPDKSGLPSDRFSAERTGGSVSTLTIQRTQQEDSAVYLCASSLGGLATGDSPLHFGNGTRLTVT.

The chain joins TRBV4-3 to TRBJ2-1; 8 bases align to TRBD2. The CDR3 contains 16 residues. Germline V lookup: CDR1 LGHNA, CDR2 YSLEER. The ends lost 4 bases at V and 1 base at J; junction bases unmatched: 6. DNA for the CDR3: TGCGCCAGCAGCCTTTCGAGCGGGAGTTCCTACAATGAGCAGTTCTTC. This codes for CASSLSSGSSYNEQFF.

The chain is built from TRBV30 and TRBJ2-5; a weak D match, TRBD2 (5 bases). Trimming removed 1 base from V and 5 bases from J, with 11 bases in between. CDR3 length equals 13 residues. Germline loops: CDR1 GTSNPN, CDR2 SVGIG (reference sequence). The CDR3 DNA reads TGTGCCTGGAGTGACCTCCCGGGGGAGACCCAGTACTTC. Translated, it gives CAWSDLPGETQYF.

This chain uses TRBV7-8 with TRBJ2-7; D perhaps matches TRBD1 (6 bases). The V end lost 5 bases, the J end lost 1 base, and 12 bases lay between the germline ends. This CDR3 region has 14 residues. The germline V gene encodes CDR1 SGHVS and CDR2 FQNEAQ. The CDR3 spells CASSNMGTSYEQYF. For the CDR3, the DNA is TGTGCCAGCAGCAACATGGGGACATCCTACGAGCAGTACTTC.

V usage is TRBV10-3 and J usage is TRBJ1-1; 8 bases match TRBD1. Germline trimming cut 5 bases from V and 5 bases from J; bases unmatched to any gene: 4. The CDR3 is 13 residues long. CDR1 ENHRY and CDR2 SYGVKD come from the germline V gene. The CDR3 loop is CAISQGAGTEAFF. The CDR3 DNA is TGTGCCATCAGTCAGGGGGCAGGTACTGAAGCTTTCTTT.

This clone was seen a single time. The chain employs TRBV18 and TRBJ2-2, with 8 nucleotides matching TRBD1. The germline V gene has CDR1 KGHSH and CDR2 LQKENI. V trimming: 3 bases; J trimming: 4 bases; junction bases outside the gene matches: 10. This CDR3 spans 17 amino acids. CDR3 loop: CASSPISRGRSTGELFF. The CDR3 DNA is TGTGCCAGCTCACCGATAAGCAGGGGGCGCAGCACCGGGGAGCTGTTTTTT.

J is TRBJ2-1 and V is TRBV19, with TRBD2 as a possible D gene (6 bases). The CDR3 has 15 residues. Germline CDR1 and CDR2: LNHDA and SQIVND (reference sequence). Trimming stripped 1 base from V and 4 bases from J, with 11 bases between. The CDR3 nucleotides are TGTGCCAGTAGTATAGGGGCTAGCGCTTACAATGAGCAGTTCTTC. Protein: CASSIGASAYNEQFF.

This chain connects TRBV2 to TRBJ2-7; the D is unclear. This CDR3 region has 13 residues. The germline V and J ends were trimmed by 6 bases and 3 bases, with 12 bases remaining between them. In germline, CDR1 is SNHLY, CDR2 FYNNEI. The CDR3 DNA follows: TGTGCCAGCAGGGCCGTCGGGTACTACGAGCAGTACTTC. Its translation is CASRAVGYYEQYF.

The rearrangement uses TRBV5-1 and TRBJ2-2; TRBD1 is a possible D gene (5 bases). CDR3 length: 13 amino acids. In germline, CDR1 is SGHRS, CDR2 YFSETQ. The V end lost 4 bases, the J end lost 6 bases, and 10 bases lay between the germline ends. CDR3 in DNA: TGCGCCAGCAGCGTGGACACAGCCGGGGAGCTGTTTTTT. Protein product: CASSVDTAGELFF.

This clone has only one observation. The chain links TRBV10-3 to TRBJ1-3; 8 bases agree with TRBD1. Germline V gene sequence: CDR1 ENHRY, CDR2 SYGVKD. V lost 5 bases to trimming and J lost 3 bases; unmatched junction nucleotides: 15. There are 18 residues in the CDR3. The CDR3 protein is CAISSNTRTGLGGNTIYF. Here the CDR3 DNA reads TGTGCCATCAGTTCCAACACAAGGACAGGGCTTGGTGGAAACACCATATATTTT.

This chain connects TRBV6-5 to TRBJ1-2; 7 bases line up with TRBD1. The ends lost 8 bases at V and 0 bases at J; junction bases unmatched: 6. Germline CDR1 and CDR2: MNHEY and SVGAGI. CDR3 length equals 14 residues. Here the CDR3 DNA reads TGTGCCAGCCAAGACAGGGACTCTAACTATGGCTACACCTTC. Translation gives CASQDRDSNYGYTF.

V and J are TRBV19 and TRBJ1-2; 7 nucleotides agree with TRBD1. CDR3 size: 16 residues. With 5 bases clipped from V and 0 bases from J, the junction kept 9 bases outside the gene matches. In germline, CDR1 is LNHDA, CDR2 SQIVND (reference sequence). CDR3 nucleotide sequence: TGTGCCAGTAGTCCCGGGGACAGACCCACTAACTATGGCTACACCTTC. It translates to CASSPGDRPTNYGYTF. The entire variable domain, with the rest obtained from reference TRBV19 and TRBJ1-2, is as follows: DGGITQSPKYLFRKEGQNVTLSCEQNLNHDAMYWYRQDPGQGLRLIYYSQIVNDFQKGDIAEGYSVSREKKESFPLTVTSAQKNPTAFYLCASSPGDRPTNYGYTFGSGTRLTVV.

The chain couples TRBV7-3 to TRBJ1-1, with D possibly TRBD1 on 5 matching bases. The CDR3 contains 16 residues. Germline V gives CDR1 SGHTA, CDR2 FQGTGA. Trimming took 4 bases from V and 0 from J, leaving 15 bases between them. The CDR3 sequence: CASSSQGAAMNTEAFF. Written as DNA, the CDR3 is TGTGCCAGCAGCTCGCAGGGTGCCGCTATGAACACTGAAGCTTTCTTT.

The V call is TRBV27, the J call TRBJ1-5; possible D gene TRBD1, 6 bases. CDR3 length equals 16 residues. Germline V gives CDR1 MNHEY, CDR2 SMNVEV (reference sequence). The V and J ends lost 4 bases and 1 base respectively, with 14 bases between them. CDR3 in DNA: TGTGCCAGCAGTTCGGGTCGGGGGGCGAGCAATCAGCCCCAGCATTTT. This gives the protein CASSSGRGASNQPQHF.

The CDR3 region has the DNA TGTGCCAGCAGTCATCCGGGACAGGGGCCAGATACGCAGTATTTT. Translating it yields CASSHPGQGPDTQYF. The chain couples TRBV6-6 to TRBJ2-3, with 10 nucleotides matching TRBD1. Germline V gene sequence: CDR1 MNHNY, CDR2 SVGAGI (reference sequence). The CDR3 spans 15 residues. The V segment lost 5 bases and the J segment 4 bases; nucleotides outside the gene matches: 6.

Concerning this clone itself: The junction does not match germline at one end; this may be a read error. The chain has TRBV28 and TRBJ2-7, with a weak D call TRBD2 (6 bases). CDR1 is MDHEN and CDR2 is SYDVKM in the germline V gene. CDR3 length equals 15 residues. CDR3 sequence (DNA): TGTGCCAGCAGCTCAGCCGGGGGAACCTCCTCCGAGCAGTACTTC. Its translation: CASSSAGGTSSEQYF.

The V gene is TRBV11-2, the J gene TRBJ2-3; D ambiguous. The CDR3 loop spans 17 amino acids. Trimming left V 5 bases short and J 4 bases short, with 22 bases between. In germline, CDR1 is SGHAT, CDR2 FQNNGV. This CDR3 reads CASSARFWLGPADTQYF. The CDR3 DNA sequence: TGTGCCAGCAGCGCCCGCTTTTGGCTGGGCCCGGCAGATACGCAGTATTTT.

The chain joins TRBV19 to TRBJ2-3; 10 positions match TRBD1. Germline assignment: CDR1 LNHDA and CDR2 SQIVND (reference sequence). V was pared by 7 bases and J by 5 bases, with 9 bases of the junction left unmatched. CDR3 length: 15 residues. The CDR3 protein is CASKGTGQGRDTQYF. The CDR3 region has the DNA TGTGCCAGTAAGGGGACGGGACAGGGGAGAGATACGCAGTATTTT.

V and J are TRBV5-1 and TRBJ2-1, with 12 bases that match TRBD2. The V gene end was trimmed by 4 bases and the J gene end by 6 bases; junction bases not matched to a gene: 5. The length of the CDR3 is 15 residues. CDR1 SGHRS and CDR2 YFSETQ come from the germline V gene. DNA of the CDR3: TGCGCCAGCAGCCCACCGGGACTAGCGGGCAATGAGCAGTTCTTC. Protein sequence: CASSPPGLAGNEQFF.

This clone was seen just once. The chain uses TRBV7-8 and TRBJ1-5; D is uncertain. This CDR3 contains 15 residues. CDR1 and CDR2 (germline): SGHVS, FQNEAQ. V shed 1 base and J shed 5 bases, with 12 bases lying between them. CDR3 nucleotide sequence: TGTGCCAGCAGCTTAGACCATTCCGCGGATCAGCCCCAGCATTTT. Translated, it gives CASSLDHSADQPQHF.

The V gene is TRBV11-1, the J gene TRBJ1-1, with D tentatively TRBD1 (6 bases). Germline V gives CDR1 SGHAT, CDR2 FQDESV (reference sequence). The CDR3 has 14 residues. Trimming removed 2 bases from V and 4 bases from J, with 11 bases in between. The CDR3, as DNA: TGTGCCAGCAGCTTACAGGGGAGCTCCACTGAAGCTTTCTTT. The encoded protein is CASSLQGSSTEAFF.

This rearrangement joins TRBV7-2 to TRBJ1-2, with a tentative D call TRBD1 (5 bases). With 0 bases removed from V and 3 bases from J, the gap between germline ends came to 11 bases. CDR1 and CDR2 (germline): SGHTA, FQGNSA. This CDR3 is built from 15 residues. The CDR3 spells CASSLATGVYYGYTF. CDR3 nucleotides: TGTGCCAGCAGCTTAGCGACGGGGGTCTACTATGGCTACACCTTC.

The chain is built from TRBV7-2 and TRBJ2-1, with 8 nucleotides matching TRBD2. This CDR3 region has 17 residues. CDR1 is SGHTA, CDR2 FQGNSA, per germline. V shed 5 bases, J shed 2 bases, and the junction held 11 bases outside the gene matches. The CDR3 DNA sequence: TGTGCCAGCAGCCCCCAGGGTGGTAGCGGGACCTACAATGAGCAGTTCTTC. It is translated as CASSPQGGSGTYNEQFF.

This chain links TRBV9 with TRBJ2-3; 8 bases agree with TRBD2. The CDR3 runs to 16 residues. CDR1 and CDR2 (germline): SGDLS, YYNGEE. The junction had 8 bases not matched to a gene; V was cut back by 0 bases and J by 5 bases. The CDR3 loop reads CASSVGYGAGEDTQYF. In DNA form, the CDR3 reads TGTGCCAGCAGCGTAGGGTACGGAGCGGGAGAAGATACGCAGTATTTT.